These T cell receptor beta chains were read from a single sample in a study of T cells after posttransplantation cyclophosphamide. The data were produced by immunoSEQ multiplex PCR, yet TCRdb's version contains in-frame clones alone and is incomplete. Recorded here are over 45,000 clones, none singletons. The specimen was PBMCs. The source is a man aged 35 to 55 in good health, CMV-negative, and a related stem cell transplant donor. Each CDR3 is given with its conserved first and last residue. Each record gives: CDR3 length, clone size, V gene, J gene, D gene, CDR3 protein, CDR3 DNA. The D gene is left open where the match is weak. Sizes are listed as how often the clone was seen (once, few, many) or a class if it is expanded.

CDR3 length: 15
clone size: many
V gene: TRBV6-5
J gene: TRBJ1-4
D gene: .
CDR3 protein: CASRGTGLSNEKLFF
CDR3 DNA: TGTGCCAGCAGGGGTACAGGCCTTTCTAATGAAAAACTGTTTTTT

CDR3 length: 13
clone size: many
V gene: TRBV11-3
J gene: TRBJ1-1
D gene: .
CDR3 protein: CASSAQPSTEAFF
CDR3 DNA: TGTGCCAGCAGCGCACAGCCGAGCACTGAAGCTTTCTTT

CDR3 length: 10
clone size: many
V gene: TRBV19
J gene: TRBJ2-5
D gene: TRBD2
CDR3 protein: CATGGETQYF
CDR3 DNA: TGTGCCACGGGAGGGGAGACCCAGTACTTC

CDR3 length: 15
clone size: many
V gene: TRBV5-1
J gene: TRBJ2-7
D gene: TRBD1
CDR3 protein: CASSLIGTGENEQYF
CDR3 DNA: TGCGCCAGCAGCTTGATTGGGACAGGAGAGAACGAGCAGTACTTC

CDR3 length: 17
clone size: many
V gene: TRBV14
J gene: TRBJ2-1
D gene: .
CDR3 protein: CASSQELRVQAYNEQFF
CDR3 DNA: TGTGCCAGCAGCCAAGAGCTCCGGGTCCAAGCCTACAATGAGCAGTTCTTC

CDR3 length: 15
clone size: many
V gene: TRBV19
J gene: TRBJ1-1
D gene: .
CDR3 protein: CASADLLRQDTEAFF
CDR3 DNA: TGTGCCAGTGCTGACCTTTTACGCCAGGACACTGAAGCTTTCTTT

CDR3 length: 14
clone size: many
V gene: TRBV7-8
J gene: TRBJ1-2
D gene: .
CDR3 protein: CASSSTSPGYGYTF
CDR3 DNA: TGTGCCAGCAGCTCGACTTCCCCTGGCTATGGCTACACCTTC

CDR3 length: 11
clone size: many
V gene: TRBV20-1
J gene: TRBJ1-1
D gene: .
CDR3 protein: CSANRGTEAFF
CDR3 DNA: TGCAGTGCAAACCGGGGTACTGAAGCTTTCTTT

CDR3 length: 11
clone size: many
V gene: TRBV27
J gene: TRBJ2-3
D gene: .
CDR3 protein: CASSAGDTQYF
CDR3 DNA: TGTGCCAGCTCGGCGGGAGATACGCAGTATTTT

CDR3 length: 14
clone size: many
V gene: TRBV5-1
J gene: TRBJ1-1
D gene: TRBD1
CDR3 protein: CASSFSTGGTEAFF
CDR3 DNA: TGCGCCAGCAGCTTTTCGACAGGGGGCACTGAAGCTTTCTTT

CDR3 length: 19
clone size: many
V gene: TRBV6-1
J gene: TRBJ1-4
D gene: .
CDR3 protein: CASSEPLVGGRPRNEKLFF
CDR3 DNA: TGTGCCAGCAGTGAACCCCTCGTCGGTGGCAGGCCCCGTAATGAAAAACTGTTTTTT

CDR3 length: 13
clone size: many
V gene: TRBV19
J gene: TRBJ2-1
D gene: .
CDR3 protein: CASSITRAHEQFF
CDR3 DNA: TGTGCCAGTAGTATAACCAGGGCCCATGAGCAGTTCTTC

CDR3 length: 16
clone size: many
V gene: TRBV10-1
J gene: TRBJ2-1
D gene: TRBD1
CDR3 protein: CASSESGTGLYGEQFF
CDR3 DNA: TGCGCCAGCAGTGAGTCTGGGACAGGGCTCTACGGTGAGCAGTTCTTC

CDR3 length: 15
clone size: many
V gene: TRBV7-2
J gene: TRBJ2-5
D gene: TRBD1
CDR3 protein: CASSFTGESGETQYF
CDR3 DNA: TGTGCCAGCAGCTTTACAGGGGAAAGTGGAGAGACCCAGTACTTC

CDR3 length: 15
clone size: many
V gene: TRBV18
J gene: TRBJ2-1
D gene: TRBD2
CDR3 protein: CASSPGTSGDNEQFF
CDR3 DNA: TGTGCCAGCTCACCCGGGACTAGCGGGGACAATGAGCAGTTCTTC

CDR3 length: 15
clone size: many
V gene: TRBV6-6
J gene: TRBJ1-2
D gene: .
CDR3 protein: CASSYLGGGGYGYTF
CDR3 DNA: TGTGCCAGCAGTTACCTTGGAGGGGGGGGCTATGGCTACACCTTC

CDR3 length: 14
clone size: many
V gene: TRBV19
J gene: TRBJ1-1
D gene: .
CDR3 protein: CASSPQGLSTEAFF
CDR3 DNA: TGTGCCAGTAGTCCACAGGGACTAAGCACTGAAGCTTTCTTT

CDR3 length: 15
clone size: many
V gene: TRBV19
J gene: TRBJ1-1
D gene: .
CDR3 protein: CASSPSAARGTEAFF
CDR3 DNA: TGTGCCAGTAGTCCATCGGCAGCTCGGGGCACTGAAGCTTTCTTT

CDR3 length: 13
clone size: many
V gene: TRBV27
J gene: TRBJ2-1
D gene: TRBD2
CDR3 protein: CGASGSLGNEQFF
CDR3 DNA: TGTGGGGCTAGCGGGAGCCTCGGCAATGAGCAGTTCTTC

CDR3 length: 14
clone size: many
V gene: TRBV19
J gene: TRBJ1-1
D gene: .
CDR3 protein: CASGGRGGDTEAFF
CDR3 DNA: TGTGCCAGTGGAGGGCGAGGGGGGGACACTGAAGCTTTCTTT

CDR3 length: 15
clone size: many
V gene: TRBV28
J gene: TRBJ1-2
D gene: TRBD1
CDR3 protein: CASSLSGGEVYGYTF
CDR3 DNA: TGTGCCAGCAGTTTGTCAGGGGGCGAAGTCTATGGCTACACCTTC

CDR3 length: 17
clone size: many
V gene: TRBV10-1
J gene: TRBJ2-7
D gene: TRBD2
CDR3 protein: CASSHLSGLAGTYEQYF
CDR3 DNA: TGCGCCAGCAGTCACCTCTCGGGACTAGCGGGAACCTACGAGCAGTACTTC